What follows describes a single T cell receptor (beta chain). What it binds is unknown. During its preparation, the TCRbeta library received unique molecular identifiers. One entry per CDR3 protein results from TCRdb running MiXCR on the PCR reads. The table lists 400,000 to 450,000 distinct CDR3 sequences, roughly 44% of them singletons, with under 35% in the top ten. This CDR3 spans 17 amino acids. Trimming shortened V by 0 bases and J by 5 bases, and 18 bases separated the two germline ends. The germline CDR1 and CDR2 sequences are SGHRS and YFSETQ. The source of the sample is a study of T-cell reconstitution after alpha-beta-depleted transplantation in children. Study results and caveats: Surviving thymic progenitors and recipient T cells were the source of high TCRbeta diversity at day 60 in some patients.

This TCR came from a girl aged 2 to 10 with aplastic anemia, due to receive a stem cell transplant. The chain employs TRBV5-1 and TRBJ2-1; D is perhaps TRBD1 (5 bases). The sequencing used PBMCs, collected before TCRalphabeta/CD19-depleted stem cell transplant. In DNA form, the CDR3 reads TGCGCCAGCAGCTTGGTACAGGCCGATAAAAGACACAATGAGCAGTTCTTC. Translation: CASSLVQADKRHNEQFF. The full variable domain, its missing parts supplied by reference TRBV5-1 and TRBJ2-1, is KAGVTQTPRYLIKTRGQQVTLSCSPISGHRSVSWYQQTPGQGLQFLFEYFSETQRNKGNFPGRFSGRQFSNSRSEMNVSTLELGDSALYLCASSLVQADKRHNEQFFGPGTRLTVL.